The source of this TCR beta chain is a study of PD-1 blockade in classical Hodgkin lymphoma. The study's findings and limits: It was reported that newly diagnosed patients had less baseline TCR diversity than healthy donors.

Every patient experienced relapse after autologous stem cell transplantation, and brentuximab vedotin exposure varied. Only in-frame clones appear in the TCRdb table, and some are missing; sequencing was by immunoSEQ multiplex PCR. The table has 49,000 or so clones, over 70% seen once. Points on this clone: The antigen is undetermined.

Trimming cost V 1 base and J 10 bases, with 8 bases left between them. The CDR3 sequence is 12 residues long. Germline V gene data show CDR1 as SGHVS and CDR2 as FNYEAQ. This chain uses TRBV7-6 with TRBJ2-1; D is possibly TRBD1 (5 bases). The sequence was obtained from a human donor with classical Hodgkin lymphoma. The specimen comprised peripheral blood mononuclear cells (PBMCs), sampled before the second cycle of nivolumab. The DNA of the CDR3 is TGTGCCAGCAGCTTAGAGGCAGGGGAGCAGTTCTTC. It codes for CASSLEAGEQFF.